The 25 T cell receptor beta chains below all came from one sample that was sequenced in a study of blood T cell repertoires in COVID-19. Assay: immunoSEQ multiplex PCR; the TCRdb copy retains only in-frame clones and omits some. The sample contains around 200,000 clones, about 86% of which appear only once. Material for sequencing was peripheral blood. These receptors were collected from a woman aged 55-69 years with COVID-19, enrolled during active disease.

This sequence joins TRBV27 and TRBJ1-1; D remains unclear. There are 13 residues in the CDR3. Trimming pared 2 bases from V and 1 base from J, leaving 5 bases between. The germline V gene has CDR1 MNHEY and CDR2 SMNVEV (reference sequence). CDR3 loop: CASSLLRNTEAFF. CDR3 nucleotide sequence: TGTGCCAGCAGTTTACTGCGGAACACTGAAGCTTTCTTT.

The chain carries TRBV4-2 and TRBJ2-3, with 8 bases matching TRBD2. The length of the CDR3 is 16 residues. Trimming at V came to 1 base and at J to 4 bases, leaving 7 bases not matched to a gene. Germline loops: CDR1 LGHNA, CDR2 YNFKEQ. The CDR3 sequence: CASSQGRGRSSDTQYF. DNA for the CDR3: TGTGCCAGCAGCCAAGGACGCGGGAGGTCTTCAGATACGCAGTATTTT.

The chain employs TRBV30 and TRBJ2-7; D is possibly TRBD2 (7 bases). V was cut by 3 bases and J by 2 bases, with 14 bases left in between. The length of the CDR3 is 14 residues. Germline V gene data show CDR1 as GTSNPN and CDR2 as SVGIG (reference sequence). The CDR3 here is CAWRRGGATYEQYF. DNA of the CDR3: TGTGCCTGGAGGAGGGGGGGGGCCACCTACGAGCAGTACTTC.

This clone was recorded only once. The chain recombines TRBV25-1 with TRBJ2-7, with TRBD1 matching over 10 bases. This CDR3 has 15 residues. J lost 6 bases, V lost 4 bases, and 9 bases had no gene match. Germline V CDR1 and CDR2: MGHDK, SYGVNS. CDR3 sequence: CASSVSGQGKPEQYF. CDR3 DNA: TGTGCCAGCAGTGTATCGGGACAGGGGAAACCCGAGCAGTACTTC.

The chain carries TRBV7-2 and TRBJ1-2; maybe TRBD1 (6 bases). V lost 2 bases and J lost 2, with 12 bases in between. Germline values: CDR1 SGHTA, CDR2 FQGNSA. The length of the CDR3 is 15 residues. DNA for the CDR3: TGTGCCAGCAGCTTAACGAGACAGGCGAACTATGGCTACACCTTC. This codes for CASSLTRQANYGYTF. Filled out from reference TRBV7-2 and TRBJ1-2, the complete variable domain reads GAGVSQSPSNKVTEKGKDVELRCDPISGHTALYWYRQSLGQGLEFLIYFQGNSAPDKSGLPSDRFSAERTGGSVSTLTIQRTQQEDSAVYLCASSLTRQANYGYTFGSGTRLTVV.

The chain combines TRBV11-1 with TRBJ1-2; 9 nucleotides agree with TRBD1. CDR3 length: 14 amino acids. The trim removed 5 bases at V and 3 bases at J, leaving 4 bases unmatched. Germline CDR1 SGHAT, CDR2 FQDESV (reference sequence). The DNA of the CDR3 is TGTGCCAGCAGCCCGGGGACAGGGTACTATGGCTACACCTTC. This gives the protein CASSPGTGYYGYTF.

CDR3 nucleotide sequence: TGTGCTAGTTCCGGGGGGGCCGGTTTATACGAGCAGTACTTC. Amino acids: CASSGGAGLYEQYF. This chain connects TRBV12-5 to TRBJ2-7; 8 bases align to TRBD2. Trimming removed 8 bases from V and 4 bases from J; junction bases left unmatched: 10. Germline CDR1 LGHNT, CDR2 FRNRAP. The CDR3 totals 14 residues.

This clone has a single count. The chain carries TRBV11-2 and TRBJ2-2, with 8 bases matching TRBD1. Germline-derived CDR1 and CDR2 are SGHAT and FQNNGV. J gave up 0 bases and V 5 bases, and 2 bases lay outside the gene matches. CDR3 length: 15 amino acids. In nucleotides, the CDR3 is TGTGCCAGCAGCCAGACAGGGGCGAACACCGGGGAGCTGTTTTTT. Translated: CASSQTGANTGELFF.

The rearrangement uses TRBV6-5 and TRBJ1-5; D call uncertain. This CDR3 spans 14 amino acids. V lost 4 bases and J 2 bases, leaving 9 bases between the germline ends. Germline V gene sequence: CDR1 MNHEY, CDR2 SVGAGI. CDR3 sequence reads: CASSFLTGNQPQHF. Written as DNA, the CDR3 is TGTGCCAGCAGTTTTCTAACAGGCAATCAGCCCCAGCATTTT.

The chain couples TRBV2 to TRBJ2-7; the match to TRBD1 covers 7 bases. This CDR3 has 15 amino acids. With 8 bases clipped from V and 2 bases from J, the junction kept 12 bases outside the gene matches. Per the germline V gene, CDR1 is SNHLY and CDR2 is FYNNEI. The CDR3 loop is CASLGPRTGTYEQYF. The CDR3 nucleotides read TGTGCCAGCCTTGGACCAAGGACAGGCACCTACGAGCAGTACTTC.

This chain links TRBV5-1 with TRBJ1-1, with 7 bases fitting TRBD1. From germline, CDR1 is SGHRS and CDR2 YFSETQ. The CDR3 spans 16 residues. The V and J ends lost 1 base and 4 bases, in that order; junction bases with no gene match: 10. The chain's CDR3 is CASSLTGVGYGTEAFF. The CDR3 DNA reads TGCGCCAGCAGCTTGACAGGGGTCGGATATGGCACTGAAGCTTTCTTT.

This clone was detected once. The sample carries other DNA sequences with the same CDR3. The V and J genes are TRBV3-1 (or the pseudogene TRBV3-2) and TRBJ2-3, with 11 bases aligning to TRBD2. The CDR3 covers 15 residues. CDR1 is LGHDT, CDR2 YNNKEL, per germline (reference sequence). Trimming cost V 4 bases and J 3 bases; bases outside gene matches: 3. The CDR3 bases are TGTGCCAGCAGCCCAACTAGCGGGAGTACAGATACGCAGTATTTT. Translated: CASSPTSGSTDTQYF.

The chain uses TRBV19 and TRBJ1-2; 8 bases align to TRBD1. CDR3 length equals 14 residues. Germline V gives CDR1 LNHDA, CDR2 SQIVND (reference sequence). The J segment lost 3 bases and the V segment lost 4 bases, leaving 4 bases of the junction unmatched. CDR3 bases: TGTGCCAGTAGTACAGGGGGCGCCGACTATGGCTACACCTTC. Protein: CASSTGGADYGYTF.

This sequence joins TRBV21-1 and TRBJ2-2; the table's D call, TRBD2, was not checked against the DNA. TRBV21-1 is labeled a pseudogene. This CDR3 is built from 14 residues. The CDR3 loop is CASSKAASGRALFF. As DNA, the CDR3 is TGTGCCAGCAGCAAAGCGGCTAGCGGGAGGGCACTGTTTTTT.

The chain couples TRBV29-1 to TRBJ2-7, with 16 positions matching TRBD2. CDR3 length equals 17 residues. The germline V gene encodes CDR1 SQVTM and CDR2 ANQGSEA. V trimming: 4 bases; J trimming: 1 base; junction bases outside the gene matches: 7. CDR3 amino acids: CSVVPGLAGGPSYEQYF. The CDR3, as DNA: TGCAGCGTTGTTCCGGGACTAGCGGGAGGGCCGTCCTACGAGCAGTACTTC.

This clone appeared a single time. The chain is built from TRBV7-9 and TRBJ1-4; no reliable D call. Trimming pared 0 bases from V and 0 bases from J, leaving 11 bases between. The CDR3 consists of 17 residues. Germline V CDR1 and CDR2: SEHNR, FQNEAQ (reference sequence). CDR3 region: CASSLARAVATNEKLFF. The DNA of the CDR3 is TGTGCCAGCAGCTTAGCGCGGGCAGTTGCAACTAATGAAAAACTGTTTTTT.

CDR3 protein: CASSLGPQGTEAFF. The CDR3 DNA is TGTGCCAGCAGCTTAGGTCCGCAGGGGACTGAAGCTTTCTTT. The chain uses TRBV11-3 and TRBJ1-1; the D gene is possibly TRBD1 (6 bases). Germline V lookup: CDR1 SGHNT, CDR2 YENEEA. This CDR3 spans 14 amino acids. V was trimmed by 1 base and J by 5 bases, leaving 11 bases between them.

The count of this clone is one. The chain employs TRBV13 and TRBJ2-5, with 11 nucleotides matching TRBD1. The CDR3 runs 15 residues. CDR1 and CDR2 from the germline V gene are PRHDT and FYEKMQ (reference sequence). V shed 6 bases, J shed 6 bases, and the junction held 9 bases outside the gene matches. CDR3 in amino acids: CASSSMGQGGKTQYF. CDR3 coding DNA: TGTGCCAGCAGTAGCATGGGACAGGGGGGCAAGACCCAGTACTTC.

This chain uses TRBV4-3 with TRBJ2-7, with 10 nucleotides matching TRBD2. The CDR3 consists of 15 residues. Germline V gives CDR1 LGHNA, CDR2 YSLEER. V shed 1 base and J 3 bases; nucleotides not matched to a gene: 3. The CDR3 DNA sequence: TGCGCCAGCAGCCAAGTAGCGGGAGGAATCTACGAGCAGTACTTC. Amino acids: CASSQVAGGIYEQYF.

The chain carries TRBV7-9 and TRBJ2-1; the match to TRBD2 covers 7 bases. Germline CDR1 and CDR2: SEHNR and FQNEAQ (reference sequence). V shed 6 bases and J 2 bases; nucleotides not matched to a gene: 4. The CDR3 has 14 residues. CDR3 sequence reads: CASSLREPYNEQFF. CDR3 sequence (DNA): TGTGCCAGCAGTTTGCGGGAGCCCTACAATGAGCAGTTCTTC.

The chain recombines TRBV6-2 or TRBV6-3 with TRBJ2-7; no clear D. This CDR3 region has 12 residues. The V gene lost 5 bases and the J gene lost 6 bases, with 11 bases spanning the gap. In germline, CDR1 is MNHEY, CDR2 SVGEGT. CDR3 bases: TGTGCCAGCAGTCCAGGCTCTCCCGAGCAGTACTTC. Encoded protein: CASSPGSPEQYF.

In its sample, this clone was seen once. The gene calls are TRBV10-3 and TRBJ2-7, with TRBD2 matching over 7 bases. The J segment lost 0 bases and the V segment lost 6 bases, leaving 5 bases of the junction unmatched. The CDR3 length is 14 residues. Germline-derived CDR1 and CDR2 are ENHRY and SYGVKD. CDR3 sequence: CAISGRGVSYEQYF. The DNA for the CDR3 is TGTGCCATCAGCGGCCGGGGGGTCTCCTACGAGCAGTACTTC.

A few counts support this clone. This chain uses TRBV7-9 with TRBJ1-2; TRBD1 agrees at 10 bases. Losses at the gene ends were 6 bases for V and 8 bases for J; bases not matched to a gene: 12. The germline gives CDR1 SEHNR, CDR2 FQNEAQ (reference sequence). The CDR3 is made up of 15 amino acids. CDR3 region: CASRPPGQGLGGYTF. CDR3 DNA sequence: TGTGCCAGCAGGCCCCCGGGACAGGGGCTTGGCGGCTACACCTTC.

The chain has TRBV9 and TRBJ2-3, with 11 bases identical to TRBD2. CDR1 SGDLS and CDR2 YYNGEE come from the germline V gene. The J segment lost 3 bases and the V segment lost 4 bases, leaving 4 bases of the junction unmatched. The CDR3 has 15 residues. The CDR3 bases are TGTGCCAGCAGCCCCTGGACTAGCGGGACAGATACGCAGTATTTT. This translates into CASSPWTSGTDTQYF.

This chain joins TRBV9 and TRBJ2-2; 13 bases fit TRBD2. CDR1 and CDR2 (germline): SGDLS, YYNGEE. The ends lost 4 bases at V and 6 bases at J; junction bases unmatched: 9. The CDR3 length is 17 residues. Here the CDR3 reads CASSLRTSGRGAGELFF. The CDR3 DNA is TGTGCCAGCAGCCTCCGGACTAGCGGGAGAGGGGCCGGGGAGCTGTTTTTT.